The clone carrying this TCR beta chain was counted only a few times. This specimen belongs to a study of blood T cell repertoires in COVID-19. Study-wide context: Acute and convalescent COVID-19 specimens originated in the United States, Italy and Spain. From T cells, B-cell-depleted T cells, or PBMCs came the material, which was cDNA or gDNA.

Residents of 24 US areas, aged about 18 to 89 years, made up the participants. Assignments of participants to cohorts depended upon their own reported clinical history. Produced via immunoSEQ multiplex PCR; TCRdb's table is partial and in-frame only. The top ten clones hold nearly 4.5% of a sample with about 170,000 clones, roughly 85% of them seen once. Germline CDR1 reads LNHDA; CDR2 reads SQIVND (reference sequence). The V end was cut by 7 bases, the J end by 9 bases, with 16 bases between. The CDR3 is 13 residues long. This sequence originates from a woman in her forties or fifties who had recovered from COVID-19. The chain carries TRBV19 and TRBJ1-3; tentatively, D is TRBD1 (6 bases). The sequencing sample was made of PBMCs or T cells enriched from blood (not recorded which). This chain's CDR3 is CASTNNRAGTIYF. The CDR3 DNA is TGTGCCAGTACCAATAACAGGGCAGGCACCATATATTTT.